Listed below are T cell receptor beta chains from one sample, sequenced in a study of human T cells and chemical hapten exposure. From the RACE reads, TCRdb called clonotypes with MiXCR, one entry per CDR3 protein. The sample carries 300,000 to 450,000 distinct CDR3 sequences, roughly 6% recorded once. Sequenced material: whole blood, taken in connection with sensitization to the hapten diphenylcyclopropenone (DPC). The receptor set was obtained from a woman in her late teens or twenties with alopecia areata. Some clones in this sample may be carry-over from other donors' samples. The CDR3 runs from the conserved cysteine through the conserved F or W. A D gene is named only where the DNA matches it firmly. For some rows the clone size is stated as once, few or many, or as a class when expanded; others skip it.

d_call j_call clone_size v_call cdr3_aa cdr3_nt
TRBD1 TRBJ2-6 many TRBV12-3/TRBV12-4 CASSHRQGGTGANVLTF TGTGCCAGCAGCCATCGACAGGGGGGTACTGGGGCCAACGTCCTGACTTTC
TRBD2 TRBJ2-5 NA TRBV10-3 CAISEPGGGIKETQYF TGTGCCATCAGTGAGCCGGGCGGGGGTATCAAAGAGACCCAGTACTTC
TRBD1 TRBJ2-6 NA TRBV7-8 CASSPRQGWANVLTF TGTGCCAGCAGCCCCCGACAGGGATGGGCCAACGTCCTGACTTTC
TRBD2 TRBJ2-7 NA TRBV20-1 CSARGGTSGPYEQYF TGCAGTGCTAGAGGTGGGACTAGCGGACCCTACGAGCAGTACTTC
NA TRBJ1-6 many TRBV13 CASSYYPVSDYNSPLHF TGTGCCAGCAGCTATTATCCAGTAAGCGACTATAATTCACCCCTCCACTTT
TRBD1 TRBJ1-1 many TRBV15 CATSGDRGLGTEAFF TGTGCCACCAGCGGAGACAGGGGGCTCGGCACTGAAGCTTTCTTT
TRBD1 TRBJ2-1 many TRBV5-1 CASSPGTGGGEQFF TGCGCCAGCAGCCCCGGGACAGGGGGCGGTGAGCAGTTCTTC
TRBD1 TRBJ2-3 few TRBV5-6 CASSLRQGSSTDTQYF TGTGCCAGCAGCCTAAGACAGGGTTCTAGCACAGATACGCAGTATTTT
TRBD2 TRBJ2-2 NA TRBV12-3/TRBV12-4 CASWGWTSGGTGELFF TGTGCCAGCTGGGGTTGGACTAGCGGGGGTACCGGGGAGCTGTTTTTT
NA TRBJ2-1 NA TRBV6-5 CASHRGVPTAYNEQFF TGTGCCAGTCATAGAGGAGTTCCTACCGCCTACAATGAGCAGTTCTTC
NA TRBJ2-6 many TRBV7-2 CASSLEVAGANVLTF TGTGCCAGCAGCTTAGAAGTCGCCGGGGCCAACGTCCTGACTTTC
NA TRBJ1-1 NA TRBV10-3 CAISEYVLAEAFF TGTGCCATCAGTGAGTACGTCCTAGCCGAAGCTTTCTTT
TRBD1 TRBJ2-1 few TRBV12-3/TRBV12-4 CASSRGQEYNEQFF TGTGCCAGCAGCAGGGGACAGGAATACAATGAGCAGTTCTTC
NA TRBJ1-5 NA TRBV24-1 CATLIGGSGQPQHF TGTGCCACTTTGATCGGGGGATCGGGCCAGCCCCAGCATTTT
NA TRBJ2-7 few TRBV20-1 CSALRTVAGQYF TGCAGTGCTCTCCGGACCGTTGCTGGGCAGTACTTC
TRBD1 TRBJ2-7 NA TRBV19 CASSNGQGGNSIIENEQYF TGTGCCAGTAGTAACGGACAGGGGGGAAATTCAATCATCGAAAACGAGCAGTACTTC